The T cell receptor (beta chain) under discussion was sequenced for a study of neurological immune-mediated disorders. Turning to the study itself: The approximately 34 patients with multiple sclerosis comprised around 31 relapsing-remitting cases and 3 secondary progressive cases.

Unsorted libraries were prepared from 2 million PBMCs that had been stored at -80 C. TCRdb recomputed calls from the 5' RACE reads with MiXCR, one row per CDR3 protein. The table has about 74,000 distinct CDR3 sequences, around 5.2% seen once. General observations from the study: Phylogenetic grouping assigned the repertoires of 18 of 34 multiple sclerosis patients to a single cluster of related CDR3 sequences. This cluster may be a repertoire-level signature. In multiple sclerosis patients, the repertoire cluster was unrelated to clinical or MRI findings.

The length of the CDR3 is 15 residues. Germline CDR1 and CDR2: SEHNR and FQNEAQ (reference sequence). V dropped 0 bases and J dropped 2 bases, with 11 bases sitting between them. This clonotype appeared many times. The target antigen is unknown. This receptor was obtained from a young man with multiple sclerosis. The sequenced sample was PBMCs. The V call is TRBV7-9, the J call TRBJ2-7; unclear D gene. Here the CDR3 reads CASSLALRATYEQYF. The CDR3 DNA is TGTGCCAGCAGCTTAGCGCTTAGAGCTACCTACGAGCAGTACTTC. Drawing the rest from reference TRBV7-9 and TRBJ2-7, the complete variable domain is DTGVSQNPRHKITKRGQNVTFRCDPISEHNRLYWYRQTLGQGPEFLTYFQNEAQLEKSRLLSDRFSAERPKGSFSTLEIQRTEQGDSAMYLCASSLALRATYEQYFGPGTRLTVT.